A single sample gave rise to the 18 T cell receptor beta chains below, sequenced in a study of T cell repertoires in cytomegalovirus infection. No antigen is known for these receptors. TCRdb fed the reads into MiXCR, producing one record per CDR3 protein. The sample has approximately 730,000 distinct CDR3 sequences, 25% to 30% seen once. Sequencing used cultured CD8+ T cells from PBMCs, obtained from culture after CMV antigen stimulation. The receptors stem from a human donor in good health (CMV status not recorded). Some clones in this sample may be carry-over from other donors' samples.

The chain is built from TRBV20-1 and TRBJ2-7, with D possibly TRBD1 on 6 matching bases. The CDR3 runs 14 residues. Germline V gene sequence: CDR1 DFQATT, CDR2 SNEGSKA (reference sequence). V was clipped by 1 base and J by 1 base, with 11 bases between them. This CDR3 is CSARARTESYEQYV. CDR3 in DNA: TGCAGTGCTAGAGCTCGGACAGAATCCTACGAGCAGTACGTC.

The gene calls are TRBV7-8 and TRBJ2-1, with D perhaps matching TRBD2 (6 bases). The CDR3 contains 16 residues. Germline loops: CDR1 SGHVS, CDR2 FQNEAQ. Trimming cost V 0 bases and J 9 bases, with 18 bases left between them. This CDR3 is CASSLARVAAVVEQFF. The CDR3 DNA follows: TGTGCCAGCAGCTTAGCGAGGGTAGCGGCTGTTGTTGAGCAGTTCTTC.

Here the CDR3 reads CASNSWGLAGGYEQYV. The CDR3 DNA reads TGTGCCAGCAACTCATGGGGACTAGCGGGAGGATACGAGCAGTACGTC. V and J are TRBV6-2 or TRBV6-3 and TRBJ2-7; 15 nucleotides match TRBD2. Germline V gene data show CDR1 as MNHEY and CDR2 as SVGEGT. There are 16 residues in the CDR3. Germline trimming cut 7 bases from V and 4 bases from J; bases unmatched to any gene: 8.

The table lists this clonotype with a few counts. The CDR3 sequence: CASMGQGATGELFF. CDR3 in DNA: TGTGCCAGCATGGGACAGGGGGCGACCGGGGAGCTGTTTTTT. The rearrangement uses TRBV6-8 and TRBJ2-2; TRBD1 agrees at 12 bases. The germline gives CDR1 MNHGY, CDR2 SAAAGT. The junction had 2 bases not matched to a gene; V was cut back by 7 bases and J by 5 bases. This CDR3 is 14 amino acids long.

A few counts support this clonotype. The chain has TRBV4-1 and TRBJ1-5, with D possibly matching TRBD1 (6 bases). Germline V lookup: CDR1 MGHRA, CDR2 YSYEKL. The V end lost 1 base, the J end lost 1 base, and 29 bases lay between the germline ends. The CDR3 runs 22 residues. CDR3 residues: CASSQAGALTGSPMGSNQPQHF. The CDR3, as DNA: TGCGCCAGCAGCCAAGCCGGGGCCCTTACAGGGAGCCCCATGGGGAGCAATCAGCCCCAGCATTTT.

The DNA for the CDR3 is TGTGCCAGCAGCCAGACTAGCGCGGAGCTGTTTTTT. It encodes CASSQTSAELFF. The rearrangement links TRBV6-2 or TRBV6-3 to TRBJ2-2, with 8 bases fitting TRBD2. The ends lost 6 bases at V and 10 bases at J; junction bases unmatched: 4. This CDR3 is 12 amino acids long. The V gene's germline CDR1 is MNHEY and CDR2 SVGEGT.

V is TRBV7-9 and J is TRBJ2-1; D gene unclear. The CDR3 is 11 amino acids. Germline-derived CDR1 and CDR2 are SEHNR and FQNEAQ (reference sequence). Trimming stripped 8 bases from V and 5 bases from J, with 7 bases between. The CDR3: CASLENNEQFF. CDR3 in DNA: TGTGCCAGCCTCGAAAACAATGAGCAGTTCTTC.

This clonotype has a count of ten or more. The chain links TRBV7-2 to TRBJ1-2, with 10 nucleotides matching TRBD1. CDR1 and CDR2 from the germline V gene are SGHTA and FQGNSA. The CDR3 length is 13 residues. Unmatched junction bases numbered 4, after V lost 9 bases and J lost 3 bases. The CDR3 is CASGQGGYYGYTF. The CDR3 region has the DNA TGTGCCAGTGGACAGGGGGGGTACTATGGCTACACCTTC.

The CDR3 DNA reads as TGTGCCAGCGGCGAATATAGCGGGGGAGCACGAGATACGCAGTATTTT. Amino acid sequence: CASGEYSGGARDTQYF. V gene TRBV7-3 combines with J gene TRBJ2-3; TRBD2 agrees at 9 bases. In germline, CDR1 is SGHTA, CDR2 FQGTGA. After removal of 8 bases from V and 5 bases from J, the junction contained 14 bases not matched to a gene. CDR3 length equals 16 residues. Drawing the rest from reference TRBV7-3 and TRBJ2-3, the complete variable domain is GAGVSQTPSNKVTEKGKYVELRCDPISGHTALYWYRQSLGQGPEFLIYFQGTGAADDSGLPNDRFFAVRPEGSVSTLKIQRTERGDSAVYLCASGEYSGGARDTQYFGPGTRLTVL.

This rearrangement joins TRBV28 to TRBJ2-1, with a weak D call TRBD1 (6 bases). There are 14 residues in the CDR3. Deletions cut 2 bases from V and 6 bases from J, with 11 bases between. CDR1 MDHEN and CDR2 SYDVKM come from the germline V gene. CDR3 protein: CASSLTGYGNEQFF. DNA of the CDR3: TGTGCCAGCAGTTTAACAGGGTATGGCAATGAGCAGTTCTTC.

This chain connects TRBV10-3 to TRBJ1-5, with D possibly being TRBD1 (5 bases). The germline CDR1 and CDR2 sequences are ENHRY and SYGVKD. V was shortened by 10 bases and J by 8 bases, with 18 bases between the two germline ends. This CDR3 is built from 13 residues. The CDR3 protein is CATFSGGYEPQHF. The CDR3 coding sequence is TGTGCCACCTTTAGTGGGGGATATGAGCCCCAGCATTTT.

The chain carries TRBV7-9 and TRBJ1-1; 7 bases match TRBD1. This CDR3 contains 15 residues. Germline V lookup: CDR1 SEHNR, CDR2 FQNEAQ (reference sequence). V dropped 1 base and J dropped 3; count of bases not matched to a gene: 5. CDR3 sequence: CASSLGKTGYTEAFF. For the CDR3, the DNA is TGTGCCAGCAGCTTAGGGAAGACAGGGTACACTGAAGCTTTCTTT.

This clonotype came up a few times. The V and J genes are TRBV6-2 or TRBV6-3 and TRBJ1-5; possibly TRBD1 for D (5 bases). The CDR3 is 16 residues long. Trimming removed 5 bases at V and 3 bases at J, with 17 bases between. Germline V gives CDR1 MNHEY, CDR2 SVGEGT. CDR3 DNA sequence: TGTGCCAGCAGTGGGGCGGGTCTTTTGGACAATCAGCCCCAGCATTTT. Its protein product is CASSGAGLLDNQPQHF.

This clonotype appeared many times. The chain joins TRBV7-8 to TRBJ2-1, with a possible D match to TRBD2 (6 bases). The V end lost 1 base, the J end lost 2 bases, and 15 bases lay between the germline ends. Germline CDR1 reads SGHVS; CDR2 reads FQNEAQ. The CDR3 runs to 17 residues. The CDR3 DNA follows: TGTGCCAGCAGCTTAGGTCTTTACGGGGGAACCTACAATGAGCAGTTCTTC. This codes for CASSLGLYGGTYNEQFF.

The rearrangement uses TRBV29-1 and TRBJ2-3, with 7 nucleotides matching TRBD1. The CDR3 runs 14 residues. Germline V CDR1 and CDR2: SQVTM, ANQGSEA. Losses at the gene ends were 6 bases for V and 5 bases for J; bases not matched to a gene: 11. CDR3 sequence: CSVQRGNRGDTQYF. For the CDR3, the DNA is TGCAGCGTCCAAAGGGGAAACAGGGGAGATACGCAGTATTTT.

To note about this clonotype: A much larger clone differs by one base, so this may be a read error. The chain links TRBV6-8 to TRBJ1-2; D not certain. The V end was cut by 4 bases, the J end by 2 bases, with 8 bases between. The CDR3 length is 13 residues. Germline loops: CDR1 MNHGY, CDR2 SAAAGT. This CDR3 reads CASSFTENYGYTF. The CDR3 coding sequence is TGTGCCAGCAGTTTTACAGAGAACTATGGCTACACCTTC.

This clonotype was observed a few times. The genes are TRBV19 and TRBJ2-1; no definite D call. V was cut by 6 bases and J by 2 bases, with 8 bases left in between. The germline gives CDR1 LNHDA, CDR2 SQIVND (reference sequence). The CDR3 extends over 13 amino acids. The CDR3 region has the DNA TGTGCCAGTAGACACCGGGCCTACAATGAGCAGTTCTTC. Residues: CASRHRAYNEQFF.

This clonotype was seen only a few times. This chain links TRBV7-9 with TRBJ2-7; D not certain. V dropped 5 bases and J dropped 2 bases, with 10 bases sitting between them. The germline V gene encodes CDR1 SEHNR and CDR2 FQNEAQ (reference sequence). This CDR3 has 13 amino acids. The CDR3: CASSSDIPYEQYV. The CDR3 region has the DNA TGTGCCAGCAGCAGTGACATTCCCTACGAGCAGTACGTC.